This passage covers 5 T cell receptor beta chains from one sample sequenced in a study of blood T cell repertoires in COVID-19. Produced via immunoSEQ multiplex PCR; TCRdb's table is partial and in-frame only. The sample comprises approximately 180,000 clones, approximately 92% of which are singletons, and 0.45% to 0.65% rests with the top ten. The sequenced sample was peripheral blood. The origin of the receptors is a man between 45 and 60 years old with acute or convalescent COVID-19.

The rearrangement joins TRBV28 to TRBJ1-5, with D possibly being TRBD1 (6 bases). Germline CDR1 and CDR2: MDHEN and SYDVKM. V was clipped by 6 bases and J by 1 base, with 7 bases between them. The CDR3 runs 13 residues. The CDR3 here is CASRQGSNQPQHF. In DNA, the CDR3 is TGTGCCAGCAGGCAGGGGAGCAATCAGCCCCAGCATTTT.

This chain uses TRBV10-3 with TRBJ2-1; TRBD2 aligns across 7 bases. Germline V gene data show CDR1 as ENHRY and CDR2 as SYGVKD. The ends lost 9 bases at V and 0 bases at J; junction bases unmatched: 5. The CDR3 has 14 amino acids. CDR3 bases: TGTGCCATTGGAAAGCGGGACTCCTACAATGAGCAGTTCTTC. Residues: CAIGKRDSYNEQFF.

The table lists this clone with a few counts. The V call is TRBV18, the J call TRBJ1-5, with 7 bases lining up with TRBD1. With 3 bases clipped from V and 1 base from J, the junction kept 0 bases outside the gene matches. Germline V CDR1 and CDR2: KGHSH, LQKENI. The length of the CDR3 is 14 residues. The CDR3 coding sequence is TGTGCCAGCTCACCGGGACAGAGCAATCAGCCCCAGCATTTT. This encodes CASSPGQSNQPQHF.

The V call is TRBV28, the J call TRBJ1-4; a weak D match, TRBD1 (5 bases). Germline V gene data show CDR1 as MDHEN and CDR2 as SYDVKM. CDR3 length: 13 residues. Trimming shortened V by 6 bases and J by 4 bases, and 9 bases separated the two germline ends. Written as DNA, the CDR3 is TGTGCCAGCAGGGGGCAGGATAATGAAAAACTGTTTTTT. It translates to CASRGQDNEKLFF.

V is TRBV4-1 and J is TRBJ2-3; 7 positions agree with TRBD2. J lost 1 base, V lost 8 bases, and 12 bases had no gene match. The CDR3 is made up of 16 amino acids. CDR1 MGHRA and CDR2 YSYEKL come from the germline V gene. The CDR3 spells CASSLRGAGGTDTQYF. CDR3 DNA: TGCGCCAGCTCCCTCCGCGGGGCGGGAGGCACAGATACGCAGTATTTT.